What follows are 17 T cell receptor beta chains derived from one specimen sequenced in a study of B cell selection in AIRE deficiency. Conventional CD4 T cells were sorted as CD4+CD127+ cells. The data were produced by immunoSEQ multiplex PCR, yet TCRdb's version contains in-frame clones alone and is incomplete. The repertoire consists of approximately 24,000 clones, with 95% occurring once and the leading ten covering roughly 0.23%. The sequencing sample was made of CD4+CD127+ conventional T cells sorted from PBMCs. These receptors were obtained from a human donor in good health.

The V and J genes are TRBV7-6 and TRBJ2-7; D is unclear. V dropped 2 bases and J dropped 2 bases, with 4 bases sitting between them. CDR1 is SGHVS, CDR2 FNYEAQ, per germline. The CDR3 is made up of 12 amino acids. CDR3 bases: TGTGCCAGCAGCTTAACCGCCTACGAGCAGTACTTC. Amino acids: CASSLTAYEQYF.

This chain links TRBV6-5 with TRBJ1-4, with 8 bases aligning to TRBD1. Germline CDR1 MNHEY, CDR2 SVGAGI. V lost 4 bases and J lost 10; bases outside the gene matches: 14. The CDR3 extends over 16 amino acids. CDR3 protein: CASSLSGRQGIGKLFF. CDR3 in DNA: TGTGCCAGCAGTTTATCGGGGAGACAGGGGATTGGAAAACTGTTTTTT.

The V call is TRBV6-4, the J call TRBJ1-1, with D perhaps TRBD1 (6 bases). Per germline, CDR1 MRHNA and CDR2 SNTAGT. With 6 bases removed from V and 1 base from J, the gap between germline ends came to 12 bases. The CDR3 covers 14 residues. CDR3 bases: TGTGCCAGCAGCACCGGGACAAAGAACACTGAAGCTTTCTTT. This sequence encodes CASSTGTKNTEAFF.

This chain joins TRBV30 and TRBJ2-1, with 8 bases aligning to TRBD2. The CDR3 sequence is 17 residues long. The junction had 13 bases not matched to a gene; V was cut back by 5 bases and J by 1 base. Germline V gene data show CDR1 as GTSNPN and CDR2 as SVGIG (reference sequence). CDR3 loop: CAWPRGGAVPSYNEQFF. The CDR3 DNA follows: TGTGCCTGGCCCCGGGGGGGGGCCGTTCCTTCCTACAATGAGCAGTTCTTC.

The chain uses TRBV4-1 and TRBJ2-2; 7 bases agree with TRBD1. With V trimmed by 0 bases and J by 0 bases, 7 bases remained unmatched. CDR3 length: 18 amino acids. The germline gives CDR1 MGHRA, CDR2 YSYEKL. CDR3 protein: CASSQEVPGTANTGELFF. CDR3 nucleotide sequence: TGCGCCAGCAGCCAAGAGGTGCCAGGGACAGCGAACACCGGGGAGCTGTTTTTT.

The CDR3 loop reads CASSLDWQGSRETQYF. The CDR3 DNA reads TGTGCCAGCAGCTTAGACTGGCAGGGAAGTCGAGAGACCCAGTACTTC. The chain links TRBV11-1 to TRBJ2-5; possible D gene TRBD1, 5 bases. Per germline, CDR1 SGHAT and CDR2 FQDESV (reference sequence). V was clipped by 1 base and J by 4 bases, with 16 bases between them. The CDR3 runs 16 residues. The full variable domain, rest sourced from reference TRBV11-1 and TRBJ2-5, is EAEVAQSPRYKITEKSQAVAFWCDPISGHATLYWYRQILGQGPELLVQFQDESVVDDSQLPKDRFSAERLKGVDSTLKIQPAELGDSAMYLCASSLDWQGSRETQYFGPGTRLLVL.

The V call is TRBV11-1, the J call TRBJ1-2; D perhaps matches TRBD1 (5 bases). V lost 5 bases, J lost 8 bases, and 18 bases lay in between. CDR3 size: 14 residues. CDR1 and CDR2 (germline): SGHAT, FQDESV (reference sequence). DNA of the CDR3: TGTGCCAGCAGCCCGGGGGTGGGTTCTTCCGGCTACACCTTC. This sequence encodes CASSPGVGSSGYTF.

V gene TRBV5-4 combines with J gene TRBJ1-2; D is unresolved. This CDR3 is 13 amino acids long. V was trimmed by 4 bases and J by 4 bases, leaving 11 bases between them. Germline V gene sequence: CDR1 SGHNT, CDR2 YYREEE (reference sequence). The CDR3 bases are TGTGCCAGCAGCGTTCAGACCCCCTATGGCTACACCTTC. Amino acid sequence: CASSVQTPYGYTF.

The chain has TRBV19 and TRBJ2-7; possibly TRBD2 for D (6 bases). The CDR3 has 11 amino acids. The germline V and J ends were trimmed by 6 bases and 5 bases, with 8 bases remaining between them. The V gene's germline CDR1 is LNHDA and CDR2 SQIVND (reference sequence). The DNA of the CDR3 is TGTGCCAGTAGGGAGGGTAACGAGCAGTACTTC. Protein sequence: CASREGNEQYF.

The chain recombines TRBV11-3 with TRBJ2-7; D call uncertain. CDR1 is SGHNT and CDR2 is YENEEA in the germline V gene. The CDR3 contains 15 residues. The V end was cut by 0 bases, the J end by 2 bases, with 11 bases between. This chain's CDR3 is CASSLEPIGTYEQYF. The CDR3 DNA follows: TGTGCCAGCAGCTTAGAACCGATAGGTACCTACGAGCAGTACTTC.

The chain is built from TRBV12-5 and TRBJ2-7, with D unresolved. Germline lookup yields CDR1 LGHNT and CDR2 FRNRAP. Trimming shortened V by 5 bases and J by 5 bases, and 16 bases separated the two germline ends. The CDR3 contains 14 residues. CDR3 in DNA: TGTGCTAGTGGTCCCGGGTCCCGACGCGACGAGCAGTACTTC. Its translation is CASGPGSRRDEQYF.

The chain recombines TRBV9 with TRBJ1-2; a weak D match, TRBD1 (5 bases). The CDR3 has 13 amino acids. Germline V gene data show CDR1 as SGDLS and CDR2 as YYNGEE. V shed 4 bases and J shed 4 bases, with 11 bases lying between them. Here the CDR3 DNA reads TGTGCCAGCAGCCCGGTGGGGGTCTATGGCTACACCTTC. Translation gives CASSPVGVYGYTF.

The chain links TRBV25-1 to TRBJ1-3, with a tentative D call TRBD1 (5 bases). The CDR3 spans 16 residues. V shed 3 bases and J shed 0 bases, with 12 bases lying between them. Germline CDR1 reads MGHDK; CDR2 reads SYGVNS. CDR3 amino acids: CASSDLGTDSGNTIYF. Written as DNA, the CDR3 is TGTGCCAGCAGTGATCTCGGGACGGACTCTGGAAACACCATATATTTT.

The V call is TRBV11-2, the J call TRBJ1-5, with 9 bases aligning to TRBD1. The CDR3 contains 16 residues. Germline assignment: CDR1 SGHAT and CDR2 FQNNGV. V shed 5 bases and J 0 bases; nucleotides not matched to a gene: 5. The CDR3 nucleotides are TGTGCCAGCAGCCTCTCGGGACAGGGTAGCAATCAGCCCCAGCATTTT. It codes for CASSLSGQGSNQPQHF.

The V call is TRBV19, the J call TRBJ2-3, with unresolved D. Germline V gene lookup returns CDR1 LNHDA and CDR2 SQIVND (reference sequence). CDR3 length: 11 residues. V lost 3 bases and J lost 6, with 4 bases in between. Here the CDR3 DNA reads TGTGCCAGTAGTATGATGGATACGCAGTATTTT. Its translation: CASSMMDTQYF.

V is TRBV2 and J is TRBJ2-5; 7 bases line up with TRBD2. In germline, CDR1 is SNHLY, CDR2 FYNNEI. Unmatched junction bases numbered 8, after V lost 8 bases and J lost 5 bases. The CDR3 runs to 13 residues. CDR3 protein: CASRRLATETQYF. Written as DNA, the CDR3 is TGTGCCAGCCGAAGACTAGCCACGGAGACCCAGTACTTC. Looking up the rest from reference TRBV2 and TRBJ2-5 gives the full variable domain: EPEVTQTPSHQVTQMGQEVILRCVPISNHLYFYWYRQILGQKVEFLVSFYNNEISEKSEIFDDQFSVERPDGSNFTLKIRSTKLEDSAMYFCASRRLATETQYFGPGTRLLVL.

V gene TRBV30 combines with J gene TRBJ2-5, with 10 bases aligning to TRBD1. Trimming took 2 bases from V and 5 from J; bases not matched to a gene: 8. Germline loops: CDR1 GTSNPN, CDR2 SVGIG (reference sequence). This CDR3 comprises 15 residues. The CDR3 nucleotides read TGTGCCTGGAGTACACCGGGACAGGGGAGGGAGACCCAGTACTTC. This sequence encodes CAWSTPGQGRETQYF.